The 20 T cell receptor beta chains reported below all come from one sample, sequenced in a study of blood T cell repertoires in COVID-19. Profiled with immunoSEQ multiplex PCR; TCRdb holds only in-frame clones, not every one. The sample includes about 68,000 clones, 70% to 90% of them seen just once. The sample comprised peripheral blood. Receptors originate from a woman aged 45-60 years with COVID-19, enrolled during active disease.

The V call is TRBV12-3 or TRBV12-4, the J call TRBJ1-6; tentative D call: TRBD1 (5 bases). Trimming removed 5 bases from V and 8 bases from J, with 10 bases in between. CDR3 size: 13 residues. The CDR3 region has the DNA TGTGCCAGCAGTGCCGCAGGGCATTCACCCCTCCACTTT. The encoded protein is CASSAAGHSPLHF.

The sample holds one count of this clone. This chain links TRBV28 with TRBJ2-7; TRBD2 matches 7 bases. The germline CDR1 and CDR2 sequences are MDHEN and SYDVKM. V gave up 6 bases and J gave up 5 bases; unmatched junction bases: 13. This CDR3 comprises 15 residues. The CDR3 reads CASSVVGGSGHEQYF. DNA of the CDR3: TGTGCCAGCAGCGTAGTCGGGGGGAGCGGGCACGAGCAGTACTTC.

V gene TRBV18 combines with J gene TRBJ2-7, with 8 bases aligning to TRBD2. V shed 0 bases, J shed 2 bases, and the junction held 6 bases outside the gene matches. This CDR3 spans 16 amino acids. Germline loops: CDR1 KGHSH, CDR2 LQKENI. The CDR3 DNA reads as TGTGCCAGCTCACCACCGTCAGCGGGGGCCACCTACGAGCAGTACTTC. It encodes CASSPPSAGATYEQYF.

CDR3 in DNA: TGTGCCAGCAGACCAGGGACCCGGGGGGTAGTTACGCAGTATTTT. Translating it yields CASRPGTRGVVTQYF. V is TRBV27 and J is TRBJ2-3; 7 bases map to TRBD2. Germline V gives CDR1 MNHEY, CDR2 SMNVEV (reference sequence). After removal of 6 bases from V and 8 bases from J, the junction contained 14 bases not matched to a gene. The CDR3 spans 15 residues.

V usage is TRBV6-2 or TRBV6-3 and J usage is TRBJ2-7; TRBD2 might be the D (6 bases). Trimming took off 4 bases at V and 3 bases at J, with 10 bases between the two ends. The CDR3 is made up of 13 amino acids. The germline gives CDR1 MNHEY, CDR2 SVGEGT. CDR3 region: CASSSRESYEQYF. DNA of the CDR3: TGTGCCAGCAGTTCCCGGGAGAGCTACGAGCAGTACTTC.

Only one count was recorded for this clone. The rearrangement joins TRBV28 to TRBJ2-7; TRBD1 aligns across 7 bases. Germline-derived CDR1 and CDR2 are MDHEN and SYDVKM. V lost 7 bases to trimming and J lost 2 bases; unmatched junction nucleotides: 11. The CDR3 is made up of 15 amino acids. CDR3 coding DNA: TGTGCCAGCACCTCCCCCCCACAGGGGACCTACGAGCAGTACTTC. Its translation: CASTSPPQGTYEQYF.

V gene TRBV20-1 combines with J gene TRBJ2-1; 8 bases match TRBD2. The V gene end was trimmed by 3 bases and the J gene end by 14 bases; junction bases not matched to a gene: 12. The CDR3 covers 13 residues. Germline V gene data show CDR1 as DFQATT and CDR2 as SNEGSKA (reference sequence). The CDR3 DNA reads TGCAGTGCTAGTTCATCTGCCGCGGGAGGTGAGTTCTTC. It codes for CSASSSAAGGEFF.

About this clone: Other DNA sequences in this sample translate to the same CDR3. The J gene is TRBJ1-5, the V gene TRBV19; TRBD1 matches at 9 bases. Trimming at V came to 4 bases and at J to 6 bases, leaving 7 bases not matched to a gene. Germline CDR1 reads LNHDA; CDR2 reads SQIVND (reference sequence). The length of the CDR3 is 15 residues. The CDR3 sequence: CASSTPGQGTQPQHF. The CDR3 coding sequence is TGTGCCAGTAGTACCCCGGGACAGGGTACTCAGCCCCAGCATTTT. The entire variable domain, with the rest obtained from reference TRBV19 and TRBJ1-5, is as follows: DGGITQSPKYLFRKEGQNVTLSCEQNLNHDAMYWYRQDPGQGLRLIYYSQIVNDFQKGDIAEGYSVSREKKESFPLTVTSAQKNPTAFYLCASSTPGQGTQPQHFGDGTRLSIL.

J is TRBJ1-1 and V is TRBV20-1, with D possibly matching TRBD1 (6 bases). Per germline, CDR1 DFQATT and CDR2 SNEGSKA (reference sequence). This CDR3 is built from 11 residues. The chain's CDR3 is CSRGQNTEAFF. The CDR3 nucleotides are TGCAGCAGGGGACAGAACACTGAAGCTTTCTTT.

The J gene is TRBJ2-7, the V gene TRBV11-3, with 9 positions matching TRBD1. The length of the CDR3 is 15 residues. Germline CDR1 SGHNT, CDR2 YENEEA. Trimming cost V 1 base and J 4 bases; bases outside gene matches: 5. As DNA, the CDR3 is TGTGCCAGCAGCTTAGGGGGACAGGGATTTTACGAGCAGTACTTC. This sequence encodes CASSLGGQGFYEQYF.

For this clone: Additional DNA sequences in this sample encode the identical CDR3. The DNA for the CDR3 is TGTGCCAGCAGCTCGAGGTTGTCAGGAAACACCATATATTTT. As protein: CASSSRLSGNTIYF. The chain is built from TRBV11-2 and TRBJ1-3; D is unresolved. This CDR3 spans 14 amino acids. The V and J ends lost 4 bases and 4 bases respectively, with 11 bases between them. From germline, CDR1 is SGHAT and CDR2 FQNNGV.

The chain links TRBV5-4 to TRBJ1-4; D possibly corresponds to TRBD1 (5 bases). Trimming removed 2 bases from V and 9 bases from J, with 14 bases in between. The length of the CDR3 is 14 residues. In germline, CDR1 is SGHNT, CDR2 YYREEE (reference sequence). As DNA, the CDR3 is TGTGCCAGCAGCTTCCACGGCAGGGTCCAAAAACTGTTTTTT. Translated, it gives CASSFHGRVQKLFF.

The chain combines TRBV28 with TRBJ2-4; 8 positions match TRBD1. CDR1 is MDHEN, CDR2 SYDVKM, per germline. V lost 10 bases to trimming and J lost 7 bases; unmatched junction nucleotides: 12. The CDR3 is 14 amino acids. The CDR3, as DNA: TGTGCCACACGCCAGGGGGCGACGTCGAACATTCAGTACTTC. This encodes CATRQGATSNIQYF.

This chain uses TRBV28 with TRBJ1-1; D is unclear. The CDR3 totals 13 residues. V lost 5 bases and J lost 8, with 15 bases in between. Per germline, CDR1 MDHEN and CDR2 SYDVKM. The CDR3 DNA follows: TGTGCCAGCAGTCTCCAATCTAGGCTCGAAGCTTTCTTT. Protein product: CASSLQSRLEAFF. The entire variable domain, with the rest obtained from reference TRBV28 and TRBJ1-1, is as follows: DVKVTQSSRYLVKRTGEKVFLECVQDMDHENMFWYRQDPGLGLRLIYFSYDVKMKEKGDIPEGYSVSREKKERFSLILESASTNQTSMYLCASSLQSRLEAFFGQGTRLTVV.

V usage is TRBV9 and J usage is TRBJ2-1; D is undetermined. Per the germline V gene, CDR1 is SGDLS and CDR2 is YYNGEE. This CDR3 contains 13 residues. Trimming pared 4 bases from V and 2 bases from J, leaving 7 bases between. The CDR3 region is CASSPRAYNEQFF. In DNA, the CDR3 is TGTGCCAGCAGCCCCCGAGCCTACAATGAGCAGTTCTTC.

This chain links TRBV11-3 with TRBJ2-1; 15 bases align to TRBD2. Germline CDR1 SGHNT, CDR2 YENEEA. V was clipped by 3 bases and J by 8 bases; unmatched bases: 5. CDR3 length: 16 amino acids. CDR3 region: CASSFTGLAGGDEQFF. As DNA, the CDR3 is TGTGCCAGCAGCTTCACAGGACTAGCGGGAGGGGATGAGCAGTTCTTC.

V is TRBV7-9 and J is TRBJ2-7, with TRBD2 identical over 9 bases. V dropped 3 bases and J dropped 1; count of bases not matched to a gene: 1. Per germline, CDR1 SEHNR and CDR2 FQNEAQ (reference sequence). CDR3 size: 14 residues. The CDR3 here is CASSFLAGSYEQYF. In DNA form, the CDR3 reads TGTGCCAGCAGCTTCCTAGCGGGGTCCTACGAGCAGTACTTC.

This sequence joins TRBV7-9 and TRBJ1-4; D unresolved. Germline V lookup: CDR1 SEHNR, CDR2 FQNEAQ (reference sequence). The ends were cut back, 4 bases at V and 4 bases at J, with 4 bases in the middle. The CDR3 length is 12 residues. The chain's CDR3 is CASSSYNEKLFF. In DNA form, the CDR3 reads TGTGCCAGCAGCTCTTATAATGAAAAACTGTTTTTT.

The chain uses TRBV29-1 and TRBJ1-5, with unresolved D. The CDR3 has 14 residues. The V end lost 6 bases, the J end lost 0 bases, and 12 bases lay between the germline ends. Germline V CDR1 and CDR2: SQVTM, ANQGSEA. The CDR3 sequence: CSVGQRGSNQPQHF. In nucleotides, the CDR3 is TGCAGCGTCGGGCAGCGGGGTAGCAATCAGCCCCAGCATTTT.

The chain has TRBV7-9 and TRBJ2-7, with 11 bases lining up with TRBD1. Trimming took 4 bases from V and 3 from J; bases not matched to a gene: 8. CDR1 and CDR2 from the germline V gene are SEHNR and FQNEAQ (reference sequence). CDR3 length equals 16 residues. The CDR3 loop is CASSWGLGTGGYEQYF. CDR3 nucleotide sequence: TGTGCCAGCAGCTGGGGCCTTGGGACAGGGGGCTACGAGCAGTACTTC.